The 17 T cell receptor beta chains below come from one sample, sequenced in a study of somatic mutations in cytotoxic T cells in rheumatoid arthritis. The method was immunoSEQ multiplex PCR; TCRdb's version includes in-frame clones alone and lacks a portion of them. The sample carries over 15,000 clones, about 85% recorded once. Sequencing was performed on CD8+ T cells sorted from blood. The origin of the receptors is a man aged 18 to 35 with rheumatoid arthritis.

V usage is TRBV19 and J usage is TRBJ2-1; TRBD2 aligns across 8 bases. CDR1 is LNHDA, CDR2 SQIVND, per germline (reference sequence). V shed 1 base and J 5 bases; nucleotides not matched to a gene: 4. This CDR3 contains 15 residues. CDR3 in amino acids: CASSIVAGGHNEQFF. In DNA form, the CDR3 reads TGTGCCAGTAGTATAGTGGCGGGGGGCCACAATGAGCAGTTCTTC.

The CDR3 DNA reads TGTGCCAGCAGTGACCTCCTGTTGGACAGGGTAAGAACTGAAGCTTTCTTT. It translates to CASSDLLLDRVRTEAFF. The chain carries TRBV6-1 and TRBJ1-1; the match to TRBD1 covers 8 bases. Germline CDR1 is MNHNS and CDR2 is SASEGT. The CDR3 is 17 amino acids. J lost 5 bases, V lost 3 bases, and 14 bases had no gene match.

This sequence joins TRBV4-3 and TRBJ1-5, with unresolved D. This CDR3 is 16 amino acids long. V lost 3 bases, J lost 3 bases, and 15 bases lay in between. Germline loops: CDR1 LGHNA, CDR2 YSLEER. This CDR3 is CASSQDEGRNNQPQHF. CDR3 coding DNA: TGCGCCAGCAGCCAGGACGAAGGGCGGAACAATCAGCCCCAGCATTTT.

This clone appeared a few times. The V gene is TRBV6-5, the J gene TRBJ1-5; the D is unclear. Germline-derived CDR1 and CDR2 are MNHEY and SVGAGI. Trimming stripped 6 bases from V and 0 bases from J, with 6 bases between. The CDR3 loop spans 13 amino acids. CDR3 amino acids: CASRAYSNQPQHF. In nucleotides, the CDR3 is TGTGCCAGCAGGGCCTATAGCAATCAGCCCCAGCATTTT.

V usage is TRBV7-9 and J usage is TRBJ2-7; D not resolved. The V gene lost 4 bases and the J gene lost 2 bases, with 9 bases spanning the gap. Germline lookup yields CDR1 SEHNR and CDR2 FQNEAQ (reference sequence). The CDR3 consists of 13 residues. DNA for the CDR3: TGTGCCAGCAGCTGGAGTGGTGCCTACGAGCAGTACTTC. Translated: CASSWSGAYEQYF.

The gene calls are TRBV6-6 and TRBJ2-3, with D tentatively TRBD1 or TRBD2 (5 bases each). The CDR3 has 13 amino acids. Germline V gene lookup returns CDR1 MNHNY and CDR2 SVGAGI (reference sequence). Deletions cut 4 bases from V and 3 bases from J, with 8 bases between. CDR3 loop: CASSFEGTDTQYF. The DNA of the CDR3 is TGTGCCAGCAGTTTTGAGGGGACAGATACGCAGTATTTT.

The CDR3 sequence is CASSVGASYGYTF. The DNA for the CDR3 is TGTGCCAGCAGCGTAGGTGCCAGCTATGGCTACACCTTC. The gene calls are TRBV9 and TRBJ1-2; D is unresolved. Germline V gene data show CDR1 as SGDLS and CDR2 as YYNGEE. V dropped 0 bases and J dropped 4 bases, with 7 bases sitting between them. This CDR3 region has 13 residues.

This chain joins TRBV2 and TRBJ2-7, with D tentatively TRBD1 or TRBD2 (7 bases each). Germline V gene lookup returns CDR1 SNHLY and CDR2 FYNNEI. The CDR3 contains 14 residues. The ends were cut back, 3 bases at V and 4 bases at J, with 13 bases in the middle. CDR3 residues: CASSDRGGAYEQYF. CDR3 in DNA: TGTGCCAGCAGTGACAGGGGGGGCGCGTACGAGCAGTACTTC.

V usage is TRBV30 and J usage is TRBJ2-1; D is unresolved. Germline V CDR1 and CDR2: GTSNPN, SVGIG (reference sequence). Trimming pared 4 bases from V and 9 bases from J, leaving 13 bases between. The CDR3 is 12 amino acids. The CDR3 sequence: CAWTPSGVEQFF. CDR3 nucleotides: TGTGCCTGGACCCCTAGTGGGGTTGAGCAGTTCTTC. The whole variable domain, filled in from reference TRBV30 and TRBJ2-1, reads SQTIHQWPATLVQPVGSPLSLECTVEGTSNPNLYWYRQAAGRGLQLLFYSVGIGQISSEVPQNLSASRPQDRQFILSSKKLLLSDSGFYLCAWTPSGVEQFFGPGTRLTVL.

V usage is TRBV4-3 and J usage is TRBJ1-1, with D hard to call. Germline V gives CDR1 LGHNA, CDR2 YSLEER. Trimming pared 4 bases from V and 5 bases from J, leaving 8 bases between. This CDR3 region has 12 residues. CDR3 sequence: CASSPQGTEAFF. The CDR3 region has the DNA TGCGCCAGCAGCCCCCAAGGAACTGAAGCTTTCTTT.

This clone was seen more than once but under ten times. The chain carries TRBV27 and TRBJ1-5; D call uncertain. In germline, CDR1 is MNHEY, CDR2 SMNVEV (reference sequence). This CDR3 is 13 amino acids long. V shed 2 bases and J shed 4 bases, with 6 bases lying between them. The CDR3 region is CASSLAGNQPQHF. The CDR3 DNA reads TGTGCCAGCAGTTTAGCCGGGAATCAGCCCCAGCATTTT.

The genes are TRBV7-9 and TRBJ2-5; D uncertain. The CDR3 consists of 10 residues. The germline V and J ends were trimmed by 8 bases and 5 bases, with 6 bases remaining between them. Germline assignment: CDR1 SEHNR and CDR2 FQNEAQ (reference sequence). The CDR3: CASSQETQYF. The CDR3, as DNA: TGTGCCAGCTCCCAGGAGACCCAGTACTTC.

The J gene is TRBJ1-6, the V gene TRBV4-2, with TRBD1 matching 8 bases. The CDR3 covers 18 residues. Looked up from germline, CDR1 is LGHNA and CDR2 is YNFKEQ. V was clipped by 0 bases and J by 4 bases; unmatched bases: 8. This chain's CDR3 is CASSQDLGRGLYNSPLHF. The DNA of the CDR3 is TGTGCCAGCAGCCAAGATCTTGGCAGGGGGCTGTATAATTCACCCCTCCACTTT.

This chain links TRBV18 with TRBJ1-2; tentative D call: TRBD1 (6 bases). V gave up 2 bases and J gave up 3 bases, with 31 bases separating them. The CDR3 runs to 21 residues. CDR1 and CDR2 from the germline V gene are KGHSH and LQKENI. CDR3 bases: TGTGCCAGCTCACCAGGTTCAGCAGATATGCAGGGGCCGAGGACTTACTATGGCTACACCTTC. It yields the protein CASSPGSADMQGPRTYYGYTF.

The chain joins TRBV27 to TRBJ2-6; no firm D call. Germline loops: CDR1 MNHEY, CDR2 SMNVEV (reference sequence). The CDR3 is made up of 15 amino acids. Trimming removed 5 bases at V and 1 base at J, with 9 bases between. The chain's CDR3 is CASSNVPSGANVLTF. The CDR3, as DNA: TGTGCCAGCAGTAACGTGCCGTCTGGGGCCAACGTCCTGACTTTC.

This clone was picked up a small number of times. The V gene is TRBV27, the J gene TRBJ2-7, with 8 bases fitting TRBD1. V lost 5 bases to trimming and J lost 3 bases; unmatched junction nucleotides: 9. Germline V gene data show CDR1 as MNHEY and CDR2 as SMNVEV (reference sequence). The CDR3 runs 15 residues. The CDR3, as DNA: TGTGCCAGCAGTCCCCGGACAGGGAATTTCTACGAGCAGTACTTC. Amino acids: CASSPRTGNFYEQYF.

V gene TRBV7-8 combines with J gene TRBJ2-5; TRBD1 matches 7 bases. TRBJ2-7 matches the DNA end more closely, so the J call is doubtful. This CDR3 comprises 15 residues. Germline V lookup: CDR1 SGHVS, CDR2 FQNEAQ. CDR3 sequence reads: CASSLEGQITYEQYF. The DNA for the CDR3 is TGTGCCAGCAGCTTAGAGGGACAGATCACATACGAGCAGTACTTC.